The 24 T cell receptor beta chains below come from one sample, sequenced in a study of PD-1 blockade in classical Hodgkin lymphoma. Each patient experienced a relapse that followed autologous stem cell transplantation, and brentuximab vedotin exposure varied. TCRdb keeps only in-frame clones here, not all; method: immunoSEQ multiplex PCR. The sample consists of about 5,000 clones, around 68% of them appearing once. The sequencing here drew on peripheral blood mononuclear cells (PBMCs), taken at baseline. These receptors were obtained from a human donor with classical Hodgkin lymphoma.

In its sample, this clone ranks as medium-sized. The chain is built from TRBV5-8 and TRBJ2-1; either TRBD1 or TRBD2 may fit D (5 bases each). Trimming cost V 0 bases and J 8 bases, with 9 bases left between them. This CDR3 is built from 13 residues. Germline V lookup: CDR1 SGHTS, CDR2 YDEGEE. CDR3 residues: CASSLGRGDEQFF. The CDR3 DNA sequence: TGTGCCAGCAGCTTGGGGAGAGGGGATGAGCAGTTCTTC.

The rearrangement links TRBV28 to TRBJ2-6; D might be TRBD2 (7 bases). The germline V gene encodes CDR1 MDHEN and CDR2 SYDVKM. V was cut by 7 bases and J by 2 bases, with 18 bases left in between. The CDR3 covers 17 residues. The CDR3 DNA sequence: TGTGCCAGCACTATAGGGGGAGGGGATGCTGGGGCCAACGTCCTGACTTTC. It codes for CASTIGGGDAGANVLTF.

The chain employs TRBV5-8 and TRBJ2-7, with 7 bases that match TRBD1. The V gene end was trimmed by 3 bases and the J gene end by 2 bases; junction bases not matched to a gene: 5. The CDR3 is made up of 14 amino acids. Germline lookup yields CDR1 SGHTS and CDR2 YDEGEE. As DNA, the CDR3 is TGTGCCAGCAGCTCCCGACAGGGCCCCTACGAGCAGTACTTC. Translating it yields CASSSRQGPYEQYF.

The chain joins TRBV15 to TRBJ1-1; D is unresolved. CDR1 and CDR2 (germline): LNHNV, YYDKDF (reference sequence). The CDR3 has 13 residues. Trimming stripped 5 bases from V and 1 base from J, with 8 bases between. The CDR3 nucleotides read TGTGCCACCAGCCGGACGGAGAACACTGAAGCTTTCTTT. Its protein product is CATSRTENTEAFF.

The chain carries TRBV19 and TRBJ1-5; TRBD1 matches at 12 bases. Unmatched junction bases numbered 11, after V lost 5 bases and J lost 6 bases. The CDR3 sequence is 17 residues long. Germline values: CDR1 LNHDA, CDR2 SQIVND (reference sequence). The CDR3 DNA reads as TGTGCCAGTAGTGCCTCCGGGACAGGGGGCGCGGGTCAGCCCCAGCATTTT. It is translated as CASSASGTGGAGQPQHF. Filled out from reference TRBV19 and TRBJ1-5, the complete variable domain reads DGGITQSPKYLFRKEGQNVTLSCEQNLNHDAMYWYRQDPGQGLRLIYYSQIVNDFQKGDIAEGYSVSREKKESFPLTVTSAQKNPTAFYLCASSASGTGGAGQPQHFGDGTRLSIL.

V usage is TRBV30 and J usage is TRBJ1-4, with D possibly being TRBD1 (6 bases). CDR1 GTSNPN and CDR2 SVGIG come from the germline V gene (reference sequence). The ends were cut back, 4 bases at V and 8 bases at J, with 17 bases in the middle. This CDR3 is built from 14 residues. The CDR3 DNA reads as TGTGCCTGGAACGTTGGCAGGGGAAGGGAAAAACTGTTTTTT. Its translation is CAWNVGRGREKLFF.

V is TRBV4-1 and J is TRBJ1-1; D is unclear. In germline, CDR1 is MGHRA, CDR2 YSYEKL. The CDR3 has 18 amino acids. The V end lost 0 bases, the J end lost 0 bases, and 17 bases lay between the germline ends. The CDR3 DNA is TGCGCCAGCAGCCAAGAAGTGGGAAGTCGCAGAATGAACACTGAAGCTTTCTTT. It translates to CASSQEVGSRRMNTEAFF.

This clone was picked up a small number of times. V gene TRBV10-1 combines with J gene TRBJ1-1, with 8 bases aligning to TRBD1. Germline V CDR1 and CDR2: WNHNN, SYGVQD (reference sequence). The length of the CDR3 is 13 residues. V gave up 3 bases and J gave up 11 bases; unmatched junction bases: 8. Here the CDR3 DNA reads TGCGCCAGCAGTGAACCGACAGGGGTTGGGGCTTTCTTT. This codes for CASSEPTGVGAFF.

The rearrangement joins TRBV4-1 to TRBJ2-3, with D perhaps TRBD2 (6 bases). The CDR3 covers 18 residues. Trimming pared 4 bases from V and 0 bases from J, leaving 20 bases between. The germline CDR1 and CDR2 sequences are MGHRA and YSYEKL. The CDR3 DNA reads TGCGCCAGCAGCCTTCAGAAGGCGGGGACTCCTAGCACAGATACGCAGTATTTT. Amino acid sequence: CASSLQKAGTPSTDTQYF.

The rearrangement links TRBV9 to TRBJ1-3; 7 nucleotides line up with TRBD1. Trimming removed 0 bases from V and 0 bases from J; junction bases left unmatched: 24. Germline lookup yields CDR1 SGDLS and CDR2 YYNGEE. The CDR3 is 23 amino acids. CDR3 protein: CASSVGPGGLGRGQRDSGNTIYF. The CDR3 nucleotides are TGTGCCAGCAGCGTAGGCCCCGGGGGACTCGGGAGGGGACAGCGAGACTCTGGAAACACCATATATTTT.

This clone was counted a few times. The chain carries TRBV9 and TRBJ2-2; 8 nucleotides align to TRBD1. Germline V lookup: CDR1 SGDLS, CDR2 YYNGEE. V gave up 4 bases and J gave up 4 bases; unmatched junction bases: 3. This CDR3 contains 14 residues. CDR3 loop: CASSRGQGTGELFF. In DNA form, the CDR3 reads TGTGCCAGCAGCAGAGGACAGGGCACCGGGGAGCTGTTTTTT.

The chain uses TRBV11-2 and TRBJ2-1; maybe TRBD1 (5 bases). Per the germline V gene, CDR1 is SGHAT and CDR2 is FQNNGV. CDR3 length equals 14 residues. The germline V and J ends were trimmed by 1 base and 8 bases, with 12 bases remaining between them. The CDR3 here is CASSLVARVDEQFF. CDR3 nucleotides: TGTGCCAGCAGCTTAGTAGCCAGGGTTGATGAGCAGTTCTTC.

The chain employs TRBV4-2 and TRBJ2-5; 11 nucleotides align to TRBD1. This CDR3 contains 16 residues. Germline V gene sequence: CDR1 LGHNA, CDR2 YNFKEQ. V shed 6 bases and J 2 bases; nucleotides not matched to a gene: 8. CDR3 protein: CASRSGQGAGQETQYF. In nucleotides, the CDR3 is TGTGCCAGCAGATCAGGACAGGGGGCAGGACAAGAGACCCAGTACTTC.

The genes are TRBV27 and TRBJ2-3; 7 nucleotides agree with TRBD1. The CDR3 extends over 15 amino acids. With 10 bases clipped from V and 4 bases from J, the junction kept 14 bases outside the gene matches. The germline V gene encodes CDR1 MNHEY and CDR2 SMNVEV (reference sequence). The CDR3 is CATKGGINAADTQYF. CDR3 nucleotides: TGTGCCACCAAAGGGGGCATAAATGCGGCAGATACGCAGTATTTT.

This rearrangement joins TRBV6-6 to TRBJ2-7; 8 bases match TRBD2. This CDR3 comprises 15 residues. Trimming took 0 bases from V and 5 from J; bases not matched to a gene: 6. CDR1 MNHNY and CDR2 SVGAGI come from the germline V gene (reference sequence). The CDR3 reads CASSYSIAGSNEQYF. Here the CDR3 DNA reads TGTGCCAGCAGTTACTCGATAGCGGGGAGCAACGAGCAGTACTTC.

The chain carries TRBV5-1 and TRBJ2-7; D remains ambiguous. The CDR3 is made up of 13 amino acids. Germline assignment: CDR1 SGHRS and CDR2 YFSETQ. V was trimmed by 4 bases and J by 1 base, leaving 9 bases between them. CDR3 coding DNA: TGCGCCAGCAGCGCGGCCATATCCTACGAGCAGTACTTC. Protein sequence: CASSAAISYEQYF.

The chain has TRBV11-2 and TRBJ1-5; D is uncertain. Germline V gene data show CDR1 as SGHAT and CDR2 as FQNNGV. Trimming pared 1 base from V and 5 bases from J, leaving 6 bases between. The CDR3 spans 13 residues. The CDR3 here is CASSLVFDQPQHF. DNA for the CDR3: TGTGCCAGCAGCTTAGTATTTGATCAGCCCCAGCATTTT.

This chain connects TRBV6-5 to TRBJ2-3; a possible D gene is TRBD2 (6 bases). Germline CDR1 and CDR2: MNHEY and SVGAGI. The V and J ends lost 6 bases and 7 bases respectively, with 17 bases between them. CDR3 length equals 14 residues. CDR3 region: CASSAWGAGYTQYF. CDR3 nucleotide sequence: TGTGCCAGCAGCGCCTGGGGCGCGGGGTATACGCAGTATTTT.

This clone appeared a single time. The DNA for the CDR3 is TGTGCCAGCAGTATGGGAGCCGGCAATACGCAGTATTTT. It yields the protein CASSMGAGNTQYF. This rearrangement joins TRBV25-1 to TRBJ2-3, with a weak D call TRBD2 (5 bases). CDR3 size: 13 residues. Germline loops: CDR1 MGHDK, CDR2 SYGVNS. V was cut by 5 bases and J by 7 bases, with 13 bases left in between.

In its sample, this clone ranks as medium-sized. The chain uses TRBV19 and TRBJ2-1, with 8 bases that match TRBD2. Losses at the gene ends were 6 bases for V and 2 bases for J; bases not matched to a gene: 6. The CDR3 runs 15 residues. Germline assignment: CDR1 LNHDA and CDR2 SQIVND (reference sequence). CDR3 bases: TGTGCCAGTAGATTGTCGGGAGGGGCCTACAATGAGCAGTTCTTC. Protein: CASRLSGGAYNEQFF.

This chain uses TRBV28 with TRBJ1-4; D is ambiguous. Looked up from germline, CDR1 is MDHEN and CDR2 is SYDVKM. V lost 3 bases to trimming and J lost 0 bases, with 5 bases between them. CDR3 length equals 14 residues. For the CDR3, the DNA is TGTGCCAGCAGTTTCTTTACAACTAATGAAAAACTGTTTTTT. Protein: CASSFFTTNEKLFF.

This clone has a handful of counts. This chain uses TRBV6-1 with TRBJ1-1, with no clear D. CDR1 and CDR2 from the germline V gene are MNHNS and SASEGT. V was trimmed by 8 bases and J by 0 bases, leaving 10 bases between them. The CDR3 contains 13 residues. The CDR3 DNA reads TGTGCCAGCCGAAAACACCTGAACACTGAAGCTTTCTTT. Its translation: CASRKHLNTEAFF.

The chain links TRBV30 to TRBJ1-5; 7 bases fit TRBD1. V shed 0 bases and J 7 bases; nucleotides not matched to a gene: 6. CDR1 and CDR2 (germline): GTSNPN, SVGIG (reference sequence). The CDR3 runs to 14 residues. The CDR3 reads CAWSVGGAGQPQHF. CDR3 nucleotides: TGTGCCTGGAGTGTAGGGGGCGCTGGACAGCCCCAGCATTTT.

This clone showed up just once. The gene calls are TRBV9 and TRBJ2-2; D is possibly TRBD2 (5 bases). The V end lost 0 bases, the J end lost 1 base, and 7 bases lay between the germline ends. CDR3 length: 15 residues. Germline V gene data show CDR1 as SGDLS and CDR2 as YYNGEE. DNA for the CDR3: TGTGCCAGCAGCGTAGCACGGGGGAACACCGGGGAGCTGTTTTTT. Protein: CASSVARGNTGELFF.